This T cell receptor (beta chain) was sequenced in a study of spatial heterogeneity in lung cancer. The wider study: Strong correlation linked TCR transcript counts in tumor regions to a T cell module score derived from matched bulk RNA-seq. Findings and limits, study-wide: It was found that expanded intratumoral alpha and beta TCR counts tracked tumor mutation counts.

Time point in this sample: sample taken at primary tumor resection. The input material, whole RNA from tumor, nontumor lung or frozen PBMC, was sequenced unsorted. The V gene lost 8 bases and the J gene lost 13 bases, with 21 bases spanning the gap. Germline CDR1 SNHLY, CDR2 FYNNEI. The CDR3 is 14 amino acids. This clonotype was seen ten or more times. Its antigen remains unidentified. This beta chain appears as a stray read in a library generated for alpha chains; its size is not informative. TCRdb recomputed calls from the 5' RACE reads with MiXCR, one row per CDR3 protein. The sample gives 5,500 to 9,000 distinct CDR3 sequences, about an eighth of which show up once; roughly 8% is in the top ten.

The material sequenced was lung tumor tissue, taken at surgery. The receptor was derived from a male donor with early-stage non-small cell lung cancer. The rearrangement uses TRBV2 and TRBJ1-6, with D tentatively TRBD1 (6 bases). CDR3 region: CASSSGQMRRPLHF. DNA for the CDR3: TGTGCCAGCTCCTCTGGACAGATGCGACGGCCCCTCCACTTT.